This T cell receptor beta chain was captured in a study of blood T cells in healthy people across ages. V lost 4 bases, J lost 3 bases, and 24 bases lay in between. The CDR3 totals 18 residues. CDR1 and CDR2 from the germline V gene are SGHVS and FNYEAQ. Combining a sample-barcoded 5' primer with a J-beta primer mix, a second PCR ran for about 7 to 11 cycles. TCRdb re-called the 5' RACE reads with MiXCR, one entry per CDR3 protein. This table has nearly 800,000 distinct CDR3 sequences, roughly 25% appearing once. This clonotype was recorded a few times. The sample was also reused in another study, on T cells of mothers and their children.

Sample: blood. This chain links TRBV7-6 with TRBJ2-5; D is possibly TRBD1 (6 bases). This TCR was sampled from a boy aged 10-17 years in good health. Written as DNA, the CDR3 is TGTGCCAGCAGCTCAAAGTACAGGGTGGCAGTGGAAAAAGAGACCCAGTACTTC. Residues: CASSSKYRVAVEKETQYF.